This TCR beta chain is from a study of molecular identifiers for immune sequencing clone quantification. CDR1 and CDR2 (germline): LGHDT, YNNKEL (reference sequence). The CDR3 is made up of 11 amino acids. With regard to this clonotype: The germline gene is not matched at one end of the junction; a read error may be the cause.

TCRdb re-called the PCR reads with MiXCR, one entry per CDR3 protein. Here the sample spans about 68,000 distinct CDR3 sequences, 15% to 20% being singletons. The genes are TRBV3-1 and TRBJ2-7; perhaps TRBD2 as D (6 bases). The clonotype comes from a human donor in good health. Some libraries in this study had Jurkat cell RNA spiked in. Specimen: naive CD8+ T cells from blood, with Jurkat cell RNA spiked in. Subset defined: FACS-sorted CD8+CD4-CCR7+CD45RA+ naive T cells. The CDR3 region is CASSLDYGQYF. The DNA of the CDR3 is TGTGCCAGCAGCCTGGACTACGGGCAGTACTTC.